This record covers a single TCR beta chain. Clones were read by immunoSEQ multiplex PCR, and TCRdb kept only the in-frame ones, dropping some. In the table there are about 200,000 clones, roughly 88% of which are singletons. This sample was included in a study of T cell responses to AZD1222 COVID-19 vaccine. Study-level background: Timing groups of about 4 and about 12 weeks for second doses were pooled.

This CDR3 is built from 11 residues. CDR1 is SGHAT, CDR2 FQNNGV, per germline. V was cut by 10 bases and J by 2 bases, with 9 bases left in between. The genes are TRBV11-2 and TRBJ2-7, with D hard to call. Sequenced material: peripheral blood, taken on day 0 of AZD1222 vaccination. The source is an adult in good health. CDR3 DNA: TGTGCCACCTCGGTCACCTACGAGCAGTACTTC. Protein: CATSVTYEQYF.